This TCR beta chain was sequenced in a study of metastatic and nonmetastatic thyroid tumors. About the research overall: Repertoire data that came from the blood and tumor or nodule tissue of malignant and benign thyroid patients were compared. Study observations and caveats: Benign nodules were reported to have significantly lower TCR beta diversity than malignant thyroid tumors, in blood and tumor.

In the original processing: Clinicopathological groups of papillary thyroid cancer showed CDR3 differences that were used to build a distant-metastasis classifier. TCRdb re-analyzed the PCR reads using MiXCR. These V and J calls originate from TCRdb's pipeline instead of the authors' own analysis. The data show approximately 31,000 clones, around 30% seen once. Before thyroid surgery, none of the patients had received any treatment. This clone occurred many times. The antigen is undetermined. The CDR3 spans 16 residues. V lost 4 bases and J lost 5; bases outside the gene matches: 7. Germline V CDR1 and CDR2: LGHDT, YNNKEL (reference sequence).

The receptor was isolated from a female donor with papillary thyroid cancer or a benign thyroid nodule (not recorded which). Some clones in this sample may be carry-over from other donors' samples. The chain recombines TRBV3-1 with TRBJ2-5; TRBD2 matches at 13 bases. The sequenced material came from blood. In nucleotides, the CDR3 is TGTGCCAGCAGCCCATTTGGACTAGCGGGGGAGGAGACCCAGTACTTC. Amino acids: CASSPFGLAGEETQYF.